This TCR beta chain was captured in a study of stem cell transplantation in POMP-related autoinflammatory disease. PRAID featured prominent immunodeficiency. This clone was seen just once. Its specificity is unknown. Study-wide findings and caveats: Patients with PRAID showed a restricted number of unique TRB V-J gene pairings.

CDR1 is SNHLY and CDR2 is FYNNEI in the germline V gene. Trimming cost V 4 bases and J 2 bases, with 14 bases left between them. The CDR3 runs 15 residues. Clones were read by immunoSEQ multiplex PCR, and TCRdb kept only the in-frame ones, dropping some. The sample contains some 33,000 clones, around 88% of which appear only once. The sample in question was CD4+ T cells from PBMCs, obtained before stem cell transplantation. This clonotype was obtained from a human donor with POMP-related autoinflammation and immune dysregulation (PRAID). This chain links TRBV2 with TRBJ1-2; tentative D call: TRBD1 (5 bases). CDR3 protein: CASSAGRTKNYGYTF. The CDR3 bases are TGTGCCAGCAGTGCTGGGCGGACAAAAAACTATGGCTACACCTTC.